This T cell receptor (beta chain) was recorded in a study of molecular identifiers for immune sequencing clone quantification. CDR3 size: 15 residues. Trimming removed 7 bases from V and 3 bases from J, with 15 bases in between. CDR1 is SGHVS, CDR2 FNYEAQ, per germline. One entry per CDR3 protein results from TCRdb running MiXCR on the PCR reads. Seen here are 20,000 to 30,000 distinct CDR3 sequences, 15% to 20% observed once, and the top ten hold 0.9% to 1%. This clonotype ranks as medium-sized. This receptor was obtained from a human donor in good health. Some libraries in this study had Jurkat cell RNA spiked in. The chain is built from TRBV7-6 and TRBJ2-2; D may be TRBD1 (7 bases). The sequenced material came from naive CD8+ T cells from blood, with Jurkat cell RNA spiked in. Indicated subset: FACS-sorted CD8+CD4-CCR7+CD45RA+ naive T cells. The CDR3 is CASTKQGGYTGELFF. CDR3 sequence (DNA): TGTGCCAGCACCAAGCAGGGGGGCTACACCGGGGAGCTGTTTTTT.